Sequencing of this T cell receptor (beta chain) was carried out in a study of blood T cell repertoires in COVID-19. Study as a whole: The analysed material was cDNA or gDNA that came from T cells, B-cell-depleted T cells, or PBMCs.

With V trimmed by 3 bases and J by 4 bases, 4 bases remained unmatched. Germline V lookup: CDR1 MDHEN, CDR2 SYDVKM. The CDR3 runs 14 residues. In the authors' workflow: Amplification of reference gene primers was used by the study to estimate nucleated cell counts. The table came from immunoSEQ multiplex PCR; TCRdb's copy has only in-frame clones and leaves some out. That table furnishes V, J and clone size, whereas the DNA furnished D and trimming. The table lists around 200,000 clones, about 88% of them singletons, with 6% to 7.5% in the top ten. The sample consisted of peripheral blood. The genes are TRBV28 and TRBJ1-2; 8 bases fit TRBD1. The TCR comes from a woman aged 80 or over in a cohort sampled during active or convalescent COVID-19. The CDR3 nucleotides read TGTGCCAGCAGTTTCCGACAGGGGCGCTATGGCTACACCTTC. It is translated as CASSFRQGRYGYTF.